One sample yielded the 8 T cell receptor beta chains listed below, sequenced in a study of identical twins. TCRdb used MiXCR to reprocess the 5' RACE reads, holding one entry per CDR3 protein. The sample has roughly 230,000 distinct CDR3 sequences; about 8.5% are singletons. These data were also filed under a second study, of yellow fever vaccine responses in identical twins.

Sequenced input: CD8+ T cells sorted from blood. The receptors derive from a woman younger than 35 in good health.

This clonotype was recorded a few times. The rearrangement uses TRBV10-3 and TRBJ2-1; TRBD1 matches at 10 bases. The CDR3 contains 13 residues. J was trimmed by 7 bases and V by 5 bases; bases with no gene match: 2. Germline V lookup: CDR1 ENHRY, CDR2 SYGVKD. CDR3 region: CAISSDRGNEQFF. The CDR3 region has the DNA TGTGCCATCAGTTCGGACAGGGGGAATGAGCAGTTCTTC.

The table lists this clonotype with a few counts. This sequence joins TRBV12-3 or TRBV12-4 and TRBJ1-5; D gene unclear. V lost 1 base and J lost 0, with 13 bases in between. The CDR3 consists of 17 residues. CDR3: CASSLGPPRLSNQPQHF. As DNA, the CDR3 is TGTGCCAGCAGTTTAGGCCCCCCAAGACTTAGCAATCAGCCCCAGCATTTT.

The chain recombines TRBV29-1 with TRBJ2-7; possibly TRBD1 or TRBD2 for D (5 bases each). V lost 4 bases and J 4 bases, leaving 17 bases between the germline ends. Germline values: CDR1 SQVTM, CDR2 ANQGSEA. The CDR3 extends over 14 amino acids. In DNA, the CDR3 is TGCAGCGTTGTACCCCCCGAGGGGCCGTACGAGCAGTACTTC. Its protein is CSVVPPEGPYEQYF.

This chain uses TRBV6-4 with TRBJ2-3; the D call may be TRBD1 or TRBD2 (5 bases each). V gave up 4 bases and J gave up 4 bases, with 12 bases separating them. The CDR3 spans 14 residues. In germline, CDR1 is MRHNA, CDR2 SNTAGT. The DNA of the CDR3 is TGTGCCAGCAGTGTACGGATGGGGGCAGATACGCAGTATTTT. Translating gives CASSVRMGADTQYF.

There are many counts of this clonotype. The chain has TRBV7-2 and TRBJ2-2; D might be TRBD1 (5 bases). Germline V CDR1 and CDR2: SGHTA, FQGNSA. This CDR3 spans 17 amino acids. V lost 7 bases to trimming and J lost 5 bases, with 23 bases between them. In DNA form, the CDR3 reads TGTGCCAGCACCGCTCTCTCTATAGGGGCGTTTACCGGGGAGCTGTTTTTT. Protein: CASTALSIGAFTGELFF.

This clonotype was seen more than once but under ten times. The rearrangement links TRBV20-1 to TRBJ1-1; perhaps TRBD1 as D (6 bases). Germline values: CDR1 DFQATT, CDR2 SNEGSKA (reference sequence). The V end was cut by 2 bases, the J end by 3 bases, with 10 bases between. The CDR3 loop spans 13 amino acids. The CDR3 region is CSARYRVDTEAFF. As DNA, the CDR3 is TGCAGTGCTAGATACAGGGTCGACACTGAAGCTTTCTTT.

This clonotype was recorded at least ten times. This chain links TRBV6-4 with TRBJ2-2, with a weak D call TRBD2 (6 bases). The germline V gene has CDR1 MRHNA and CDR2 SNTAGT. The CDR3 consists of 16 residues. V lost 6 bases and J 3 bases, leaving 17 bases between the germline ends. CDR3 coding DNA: TGTGCCAGCAGCGAGACGCCAACGGGAGACACCGGGGAGCTGTTTTTT. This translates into CASSETPTGDTGELFF.

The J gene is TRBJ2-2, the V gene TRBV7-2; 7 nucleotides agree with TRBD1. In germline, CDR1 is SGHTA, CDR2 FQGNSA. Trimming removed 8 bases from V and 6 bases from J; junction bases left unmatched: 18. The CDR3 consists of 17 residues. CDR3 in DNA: TGTGCCAGCTGCCCCGTCCCGCGACAGGGCGTCCCCGGGGAGCTGTTTTTT. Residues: CASCPVPRQGVPGELFF.